What follows is one T cell receptor beta chain and its context. It has no known antigen specificity. No quality values exist for individual bases; no much larger clone is one base distant. Including the terminal cysteine and phenylalanine, the CDR3 comprises 16 residues. The sequence is cut down to CDR3 DNA, 48 bases in frame from base 1. The germline V and J ends show losses of 8 bases and 9 bases respectively, and no gene match explains 18 bases of the junction. CDR1 is given as MNHEY and CDR2 as SMNVEV, both from the germline V gene (reference sequence). The sequencing machine was an Illumina HiSeq 2500. TCR beta libraries were prepared by quantitative 5'-RACE with molecular barcodes. Regarding the original processing steps: Disease-linked TCR variants were identified with a new computational method built on a probabilistic model of VDJ rearrangement. The public reads were quality trimmed at Q25 with fastp and then assembled into clones with MiXCR by TCRdb, keeping productive beta chains. Each CDR3 protein gets just one entry, which takes the most common genes and DNA from the rows behind it. The V and J calls shown here were made by TCRdb, not taken from the authors' results. The sample table shows some 700,000 distinct CDR3 sequences, and 15% to 20% are seen once. Of the sample, roughly a fifth is held by the ten largest clones.

This sample is drawn from a study of CD8 T cells in ankylosing spondylitis (dated by TCRdb to 2016 to 2017). General notes on the study: To find TCR variants linked to disease, the study profiled T cell receptor beta repertoires in ankylosing spondylitis patients and healthy donors. The full study cohort comprised around 25 ankylosing spondylitis patients and over a hundred healthy donors. Peripheral blood samples were taken, and synovial fluid was additionally collected from ankylosing spondylitis patients.

What the research found in general, with its limitations: In peripheral blood, the disease-linked clones were found at relatively low frequencies and had a CD8+ phenotype. Blood from ankylosing spondylitis patients appeared to be characterized by a TCR beta motif composed of about eight highly homologous amino acid variants. The disease-linked clones were reported as significantly enriched in matched synovial fluid samples from ankylosing spondylitis patients. Some motif variants were previously reported in synovial fluid and blood of reactive arthritis patients, suggesting common disease-initiation mechanisms.

The sample taken for sequencing was blood, either unsorted or a sorted T cell fraction (not recorded which). This sequence was found in a male donor with ankylosing spondylitis. The V gene is TRBV27 and the J gene is TRBJ1-5; the central 8 bases match TRBD1. The DNA sequence is as follows: TGTGCCAGCCGAATTACGACAGGGGCGACTAGGGGGCCCCAGCATTTT. The encoded protein is CASRITTGATRGPQHF.